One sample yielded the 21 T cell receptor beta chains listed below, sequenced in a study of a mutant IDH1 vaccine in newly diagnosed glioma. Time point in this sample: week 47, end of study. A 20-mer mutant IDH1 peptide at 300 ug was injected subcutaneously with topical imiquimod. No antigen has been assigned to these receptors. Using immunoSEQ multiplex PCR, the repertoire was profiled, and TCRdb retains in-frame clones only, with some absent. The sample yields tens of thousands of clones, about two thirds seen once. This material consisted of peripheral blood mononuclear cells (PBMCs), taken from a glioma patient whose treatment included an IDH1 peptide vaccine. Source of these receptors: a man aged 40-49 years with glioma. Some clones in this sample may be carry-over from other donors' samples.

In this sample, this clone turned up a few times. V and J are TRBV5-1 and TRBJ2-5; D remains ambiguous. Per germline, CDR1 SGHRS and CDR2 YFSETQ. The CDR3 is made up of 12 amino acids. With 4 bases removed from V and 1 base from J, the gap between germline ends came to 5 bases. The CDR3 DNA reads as TGCGCCAGCAGCCACTTCCAAGAGACCCAGTACTTC. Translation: CASSHFQETQYF.

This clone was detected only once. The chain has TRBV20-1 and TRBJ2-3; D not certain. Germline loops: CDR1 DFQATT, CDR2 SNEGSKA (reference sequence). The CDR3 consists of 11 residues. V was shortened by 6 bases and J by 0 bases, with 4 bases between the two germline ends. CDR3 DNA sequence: TGCAGTGCCGATAGCACAGATACGCAGTATTTT. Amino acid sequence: CSADSTDTQYF.

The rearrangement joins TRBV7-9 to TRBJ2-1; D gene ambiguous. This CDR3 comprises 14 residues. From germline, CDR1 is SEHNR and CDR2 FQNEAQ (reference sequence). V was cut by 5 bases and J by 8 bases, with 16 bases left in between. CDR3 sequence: CASSPRVRWYEQFF. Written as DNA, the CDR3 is TGTGCCAGCAGCCCCCGGGTAAGGTGGTATGAGCAGTTCTTC.

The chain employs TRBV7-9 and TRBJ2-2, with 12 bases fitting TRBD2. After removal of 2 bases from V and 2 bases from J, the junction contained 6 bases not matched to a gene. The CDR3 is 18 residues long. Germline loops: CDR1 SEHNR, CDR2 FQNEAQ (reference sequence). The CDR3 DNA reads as TGTGCCAGCAGCTTATTACAGACTAGCGGGGGTAACACCGGGGAGCTGTTTTTT. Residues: CASSLLQTSGGNTGELFF.

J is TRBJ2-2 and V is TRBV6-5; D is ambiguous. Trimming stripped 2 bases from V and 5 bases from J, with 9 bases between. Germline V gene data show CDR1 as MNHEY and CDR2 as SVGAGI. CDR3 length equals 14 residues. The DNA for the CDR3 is TGTGCCAGCAGTTACAGGGTCGGGACCGGGGAGCTGTTTTTT. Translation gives CASSYRVGTGELFF.

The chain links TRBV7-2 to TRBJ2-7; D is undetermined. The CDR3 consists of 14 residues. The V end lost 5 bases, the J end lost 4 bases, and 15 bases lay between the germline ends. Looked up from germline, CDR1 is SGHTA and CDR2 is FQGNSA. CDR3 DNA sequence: TGTGCCAGCAGCCCCGGCCCAAGCCCTTACGAGCAGTACTTC. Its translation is CASSPGPSPYEQYF.

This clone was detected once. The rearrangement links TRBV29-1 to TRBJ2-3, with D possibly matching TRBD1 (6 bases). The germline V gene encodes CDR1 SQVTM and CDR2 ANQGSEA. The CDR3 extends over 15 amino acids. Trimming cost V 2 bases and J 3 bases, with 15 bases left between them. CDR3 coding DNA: TGCAGCGTTGAACCCACCTTTAGGGGGACAGATACGCAGTATTTT. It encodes CSVEPTFRGTDTQYF.

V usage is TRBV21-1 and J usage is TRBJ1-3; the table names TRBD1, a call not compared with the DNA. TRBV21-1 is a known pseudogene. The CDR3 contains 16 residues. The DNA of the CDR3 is TGTGCCAGACTATCAAACAGGGGTACCCCTGGAAACACCATATATTTT. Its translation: CARLSNRGTPGNTIYF.

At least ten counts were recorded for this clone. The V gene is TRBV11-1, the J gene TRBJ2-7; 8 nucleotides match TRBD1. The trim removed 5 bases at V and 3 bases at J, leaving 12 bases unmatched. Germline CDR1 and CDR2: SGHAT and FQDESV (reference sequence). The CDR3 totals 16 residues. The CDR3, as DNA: TGTGCCAGCAGCCGCGGACAGGGATTGTGGGGCTACGAGCAGTACTTC. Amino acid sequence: CASSRGQGLWGYEQYF. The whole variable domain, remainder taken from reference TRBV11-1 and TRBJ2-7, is EAEVAQSPRYKITEKSQAVAFWCDPISGHATLYWYRQILGQGPELLVQFQDESVVDDSQLPKDRFSAERLKGVDSTLKIQPAELGDSAMYLCASSRGQGLWGYEQYFGPGTRLTVT.

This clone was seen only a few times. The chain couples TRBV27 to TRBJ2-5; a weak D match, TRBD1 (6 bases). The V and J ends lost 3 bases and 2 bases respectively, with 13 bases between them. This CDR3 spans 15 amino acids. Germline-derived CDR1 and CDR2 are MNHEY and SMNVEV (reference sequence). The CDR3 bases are TGTGCCAGCAGTTTTGGGCAGGGGAAACAAGAGACCCAGTACTTC. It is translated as CASSFGQGKQETQYF.

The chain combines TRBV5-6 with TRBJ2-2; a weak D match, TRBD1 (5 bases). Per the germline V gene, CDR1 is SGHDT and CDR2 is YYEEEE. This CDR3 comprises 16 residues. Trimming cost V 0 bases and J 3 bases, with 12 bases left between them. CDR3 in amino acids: CASSLESRADTGELFF. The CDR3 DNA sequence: TGTGCCAGCAGCTTGGAAAGCAGGGCGGACACCGGGGAGCTGTTTTTT.

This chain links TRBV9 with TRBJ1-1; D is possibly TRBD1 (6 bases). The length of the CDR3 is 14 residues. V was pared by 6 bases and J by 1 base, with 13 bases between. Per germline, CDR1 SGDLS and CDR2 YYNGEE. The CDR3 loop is CASNPGAGNTEAFF. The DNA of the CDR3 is TGTGCCAGCAACCCAGGGGCCGGGAACACTGAAGCTTTCTTT.

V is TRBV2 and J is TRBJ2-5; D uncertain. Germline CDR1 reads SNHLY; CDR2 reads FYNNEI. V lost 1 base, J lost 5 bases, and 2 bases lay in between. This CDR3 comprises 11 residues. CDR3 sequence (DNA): TGTGCCAGCAGTGAAGAGGAGACCCAGTACTTC. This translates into CASSEEETQYF. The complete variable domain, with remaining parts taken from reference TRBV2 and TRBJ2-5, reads EPEVTQTPSHQVTQMGQEVILRCVPISNHLYFYWYRQILGQKVEFLVSFYNNEISEKSEIFDDQFSVERPDGSNFTLKIRSTKLEDSAMYFCASSEEETQYFGPGTRLLVL.

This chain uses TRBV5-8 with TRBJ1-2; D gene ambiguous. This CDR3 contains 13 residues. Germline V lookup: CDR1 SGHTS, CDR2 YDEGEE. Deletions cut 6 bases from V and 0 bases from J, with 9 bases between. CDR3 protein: CASKGYANYGYTF. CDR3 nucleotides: TGTGCCAGCAAGGGCTATGCTAACTATGGCTACACCTTC.

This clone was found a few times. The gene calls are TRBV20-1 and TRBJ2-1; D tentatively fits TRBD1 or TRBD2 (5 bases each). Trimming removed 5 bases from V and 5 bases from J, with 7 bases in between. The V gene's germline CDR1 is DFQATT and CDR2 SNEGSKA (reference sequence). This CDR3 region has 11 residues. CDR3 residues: CSAGGNNEQFF. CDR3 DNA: TGCAGTGCTGGGGGAAACAATGAGCAGTTCTTC.

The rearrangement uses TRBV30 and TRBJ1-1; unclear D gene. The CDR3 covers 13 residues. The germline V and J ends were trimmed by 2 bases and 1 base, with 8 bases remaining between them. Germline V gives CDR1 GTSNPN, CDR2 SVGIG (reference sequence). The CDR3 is CAWSTPSNTEAFF. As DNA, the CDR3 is TGTGCCTGGAGTACCCCCTCGAACACTGAAGCTTTCTTT.

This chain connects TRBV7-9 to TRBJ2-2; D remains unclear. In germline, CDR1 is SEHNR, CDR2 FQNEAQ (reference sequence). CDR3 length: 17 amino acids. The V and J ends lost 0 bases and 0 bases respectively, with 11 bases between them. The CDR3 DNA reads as TGTGCCAGCAGCTTAGCGAAGCAAGTGTCGAACACCGGGGAGCTGTTTTTT. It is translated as CASSLAKQVSNTGELFF. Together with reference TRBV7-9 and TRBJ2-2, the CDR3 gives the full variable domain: DTGVSQNPRHKITKRGQNVTFRCDPISEHNRLYWYRQTLGQGPEFLTYFQNEAQLEKSRLLSDRFSAERPKGSFSTLEIQRTEQGDSAMYLCASSLAKQVSNTGELFFGEGSRLTVL.

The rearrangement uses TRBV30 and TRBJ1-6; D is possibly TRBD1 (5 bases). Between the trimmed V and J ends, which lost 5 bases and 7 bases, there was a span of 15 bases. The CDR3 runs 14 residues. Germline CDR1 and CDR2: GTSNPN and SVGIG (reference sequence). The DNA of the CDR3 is TGTGCCTGGGGGGGTAGAGGGCCAAATTCACCCCTCCACTTT. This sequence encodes CAWGGRGPNSPLHF.

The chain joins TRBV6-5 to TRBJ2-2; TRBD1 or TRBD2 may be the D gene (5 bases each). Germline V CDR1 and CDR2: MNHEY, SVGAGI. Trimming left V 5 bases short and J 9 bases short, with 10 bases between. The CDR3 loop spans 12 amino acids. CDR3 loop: CASSQGRRELFF. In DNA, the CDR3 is TGTGCCAGCAGTCAGGGACGTAGGGAGCTGTTTTTT.

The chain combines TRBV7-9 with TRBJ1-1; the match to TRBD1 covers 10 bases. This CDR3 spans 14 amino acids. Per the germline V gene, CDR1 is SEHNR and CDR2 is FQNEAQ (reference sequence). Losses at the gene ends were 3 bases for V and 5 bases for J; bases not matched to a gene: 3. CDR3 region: CASSLGTGATEAFF. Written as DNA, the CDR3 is TGTGCCAGCAGCTTGGGGACAGGGGCGACTGAAGCTTTCTTT.

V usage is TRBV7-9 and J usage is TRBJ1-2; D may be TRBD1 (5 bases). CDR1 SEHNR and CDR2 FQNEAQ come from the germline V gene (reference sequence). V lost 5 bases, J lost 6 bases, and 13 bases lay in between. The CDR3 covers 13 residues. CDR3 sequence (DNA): TGTGCCAGCAGCAAGTTGGGGGTTGATGGCTACACCTTC. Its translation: CASSKLGVDGYTF.